This T cell receptor beta chain was observed in a study of immune evolution from preneoplasia to lung adenocarcinoma. Comment on this clone: Mismatch with germline at one junction end may stem from a read error. The sample carries other DNA sequences with the same CDR3.

Looked up from germline, CDR1 is SGHTS and CDR2 is YDEGEE. This CDR3 is 18 amino acids long. The method was immunoSEQ multiplex PCR; TCRdb's version includes in-frame clones alone and lacks a portion of them. This repertoire shows 2,700 or so clones, about nine tenths found once; its top ten account for roughly 4%. The rearrangement joins TRBV5-8 to TRBJ2-6, with a possible D match to TRBD1 (5 bases). This sequence was found in a person aged 65 to 79 with invasive lung adenocarcinoma. The sample taken for sequencing was FFPE invasive lung adenocarcinoma tissue. CDR3 loop: CASSLPAGMFSGANVLTF. DNA of the CDR3: TGTGCCAGCAGCTTACCTGCAGGGATGTTCTCTGGGGCCAACGTCCTGACTTTT.